The rows below give T cell receptor beta chains drawn from one sample of a study of CD8 T cell repertoires and HIV-1 epitope variants. Their target antigens are unknown. Some clones are missing from TCRdb's copy, which holds only in-frame ones; the method was immunoSEQ multiplex PCR. The sample yields about 4,600 clones, 65% to 80% seen once. The sequencing sample was made of cultured CD8+ T cells derived from PBMCs. These receptors all come from a male donor with HIV. Both conserved end residues are part of each CDR3. The D gene is left open where the match is weak. Size values are once, few and many counts, or a class for expanded clones, and some rows have none.

CDR3aa: CASSLRGRGSHEQYF; CDR3nt: TGTGCCAGCAGTTTAAGAGGGAGGGGAAGCCACGAGCAGTACTTC; j_gene: TRBJ2-7; d_gene: TRBD2; v_gene: TRBV28; abundance: once
CDR3aa: CASSLDSGLDEQFF; CDR3nt: TGTGCCAGCAGCTTGGATAGCGGGTTGGATGAGCAGTTCTTC; j_gene: TRBJ2-1; d_gene: TRBD2; v_gene: TRBV5-8; abundance: NA
CDR3aa: CASSQGIGQGDEETQYF; CDR3nt: TGTGCCAGCAGCCAAGGTATCGGGCAGGGTGACGAAGAGACCCAGTACTTC; j_gene: TRBJ2-5; d_gene: NA; v_gene: TRBV4-2; abundance: NA
CDR3aa: CATSPRQVGAKNIQYF; CDR3nt: TGTGCCACCAGCCCCCGTCAGGTGGGGGCCAAAAACATTCAGTACTTC; j_gene: TRBJ2-4; d_gene: NA; v_gene: TRBV15; abundance: NA
CDR3aa: CGGGGSTGELFF; CDR3nt: TGTGGCGGCGGAGGGTCCACCGGGGAGCTGTTTTTT; j_gene: TRBJ2-2; d_gene: NA; v_gene: TRBV28; abundance: NA
CDR3aa: CASSLPSSYEQYF; CDR3nt: TGTGCCAGCAGCTTACCAAGCTCCTACGAGCAGTACTTC; j_gene: TRBJ2-7; d_gene: NA; v_gene: TRBV21-1; abundance: NA
CDR3aa: CASSPGTGIVTNEKLFF; CDR3nt: TGTGCCAGCAGCCCCGGGACAGGGATCGTAACTAATGAAAAACTGTTTTTT; j_gene: TRBJ1-4; d_gene: TRBD1; v_gene: TRBV7-9; abundance: NA
CDR3aa: CASSLKGITDTQYF; CDR3nt: TGTGCCAGCAGCTTGAAAGGGATAACAGATACGCAGTATTTT; j_gene: TRBJ2-3; d_gene: NA; v_gene: TRBV11-2; abundance: NA
CDR3aa: CASSLITSGSSYEQYF; CDR3nt: TGTGCCAGCAGTTTAATCACTAGCGGGAGCTCCTACGAGCAGTACTTC; j_gene: TRBJ2-7; d_gene: TRBD2; v_gene: TRBV28; abundance: NA
CDR3aa: CASSPTGSREFDEQFF; CDR3nt: TGTGCCAGCAGCCCCACGGGGTCGCGGGAGTTCGATGAGCAGTTCTTC; j_gene: TRBJ2-1; d_gene: TRBD2; v_gene: TRBV7-8; abundance: NA
CDR3aa: CASSLMSGSTDTQYF; CDR3nt: TGTGCCAGCAGTTTAATGTCAGGGAGCACAGATACGCAGTATTTT; j_gene: TRBJ2-3; d_gene: NA; v_gene: TRBV28; abundance: few
CDR3aa: CASSRGTANYGYTF; CDR3nt: TGTGCCAGCTCCCGAGGCACGGCGAACTATGGCTACACCTTC; j_gene: TRBJ1-2; d_gene: NA; v_gene: TRBV27; abundance: NA
CDR3aa: CASTQGLVGYEQYF; CDR3nt: TGTGCCAGCACCCAGGGACTAGTTGGCTACGAGCAGTACTTC; j_gene: TRBJ2-7; d_gene: TRBD2; v_gene: TRBV6-5; abundance: NA
CDR3aa: CASSLNRNTEAFF; CDR3nt: TGCGCCAGCAGCTTGAACAGGAACACTGAAGCTTTCTTT; j_gene: TRBJ1-1; d_gene: NA; v_gene: TRBV5-1; abundance: NA
CDR3aa: CASRTSGGAVRETQYF; CDR3nt: TGCGCCAGCAGAACTAGCGGGGGAGCCGTAAGAGAGACCCAGTACTTC; j_gene: TRBJ2-5; d_gene: TRBD2; v_gene: TRBV5-1; abundance: NA
CDR3aa: CASSPQGPNLSGANVLTF; CDR3nt: TGTGCCAGTAGTCCACAGGGGCCCAACCTCTCTGGGGCCAACGTCCTGACTTTC; j_gene: TRBJ2-6; d_gene: TRBD1; v_gene: TRBV19; abundance: once
CDR3aa: CASSSGQGAALFF; CDR3nt: TGTGCCAGCAGCTCCGGACAGGGCGCGGCACTGTTTTTT; j_gene: TRBJ1-4; d_gene: TRBD1; v_gene: TRBV13; abundance: NA
CDR3aa: CASSEGDTGELFF; CDR3nt: TGTGCCAGCAGTGAGGGGGACACCGGGGAGCTGTTTTTT; j_gene: TRBJ2-2; d_gene: NA; v_gene: TRBV6-4; abundance: NA
CDR3aa: CASSSRNAGSSYEQYF; CDR3nt: TGTGCCAGCTCGTCCCGCAATGCCGGATCCTCCTACGAGCAGTACTTC; j_gene: TRBJ2-7; d_gene: NA; v_gene: TRBV18; abundance: once
CDR3aa: CASSYSRTGGYEQYF; CDR3nt: TGTGCCAGCAGTTACTCGAGGACAGGTGGTTACGAGCAGTACTTC; j_gene: TRBJ2-7; d_gene: TRBD1; v_gene: TRBV6-5; abundance: NA
CDR3aa: CASSTKGGPEKLFF; CDR3nt: TGTGCCAGCAGCACCAAGGGGGGCCCGGAAAAACTGTTTTTT; j_gene: TRBJ1-4; d_gene: NA; v_gene: TRBV7-9; abundance: NA
CDR3aa: CASSPTSSHREQYF; CDR3nt: TGTGCCAGCAGTCCTACTAGCTCCCACCGGGAGCAGTACTTC; j_gene: TRBJ2-7; d_gene: NA; v_gene: TRBV14; abundance: NA
CDR3aa: CAGQAESNQPQHF; CDR3nt: TGTGCCGGACAGGCGGAAAGCAATCAGCCCCAGCATTTT; j_gene: TRBJ1-5; d_gene: TRBD1; v_gene: TRBV2; abundance: few
CDR3aa: CASSSDRGRYEQYF; CDR3nt: TGTGCCAGTAGTTCCGACAGGGGGCGCTACGAGCAGTACTTC; j_gene: TRBJ2-7; d_gene: TRBD1; v_gene: TRBV19; abundance: NA
CDR3aa: CASSYARGSDEQYF; CDR3nt: TGTGCCAGCAGTTACGCCAGGGGCAGCGACGAGCAGTACTTC; j_gene: TRBJ2-7; d_gene: NA; v_gene: TRBV6-5; abundance: NA
CDR3aa: CASRVGTGELFF; CDR3nt: TGTGCCAGCAGGGTCGGGACCGGGGAGCTGTTTTTT; j_gene: TRBJ2-2; d_gene: NA; v_gene: TRBV27; abundance: NA
CDR3aa: CASRPGGYTEAFF; CDR3nt: TGTGCCAGCAGACCAGGGGGGTACACTGAAGCTTTCTTT; j_gene: TRBJ1-1; d_gene: TRBD1; v_gene: TRBV7-9; abundance: NA
CDR3aa: CAWSLIGRGGYGYTF; CDR3nt: TGTGCCTGGAGTCTTATCGGCCGGGGAGGCTATGGCTACACCTTC; j_gene: TRBJ1-2; d_gene: NA; v_gene: TRBV30; abundance: NA
CDR3aa: CASSSGGSAYNEQFF; CDR3nt: TGTGCCAGCAGTTCAGGCGGGAGTGCCTACAATGAGCAGTTCTTC; j_gene: TRBJ2-1; d_gene: TRBD2; v_gene: TRBV27; abundance: NA
CDR3aa: CASSLAGGGREQYF; CDR3nt: TGCGCCAGCAGCTTGGCTGGGGGGGGCAGAGAGCAGTACTTC; j_gene: TRBJ2-7; d_gene: NA; v_gene: TRBV5-1; abundance: NA
CDR3aa: CASSYTVTDQPQHF; CDR3nt: TGTGCCAGCAGTTACACCGTAACTGATCAGCCCCAGCATTTT; j_gene: TRBJ1-5; d_gene: NA; v_gene: TRBV6-5; abundance: NA
CDR3aa: CASSLVRDSDSYEQYF; CDR3nt: TGTGCCAGTAGTTTAGTCCGGGACAGCGACTCCTACGAGCAGTACTTC; j_gene: TRBJ2-7; d_gene: TRBD1; v_gene: TRBV19; abundance: NA
CDR3aa: CASSLEGLNEKLFF; CDR3nt: TGTGCCAGCAGCTTGGAAGGACTTAACGAAAAACTGTTTTTT; j_gene: TRBJ1-4; d_gene: NA; v_gene: TRBV5-5; abundance: NA
CDR3aa: CASSLVGGVYNEQFF; CDR3nt: TGTGCCAGCAGCTTAGTTGGGGGGGTCTACAATGAGCAGTTCTTC; j_gene: TRBJ2-1; d_gene: TRBD2; v_gene: TRBV7-9; abundance: NA
CDR3aa: CASTSGGDGETQYF; CDR3nt: TGCGCCAGTACTAGCGGGGGGGATGGAGAGACCCAGTACTTC; j_gene: TRBJ2-5; d_gene: TRBD2; v_gene: TRBV5-1; abundance: NA
CDR3aa: CASSPSLDTQYF; CDR3nt: TGTGCCAGCTCACCATCGTTAGATACGCAGTATTTT; j_gene: TRBJ2-3; d_gene: NA; v_gene: TRBV18; abundance: NA
CDR3aa: CASSQDLAGAQNTEAFF; CDR3nt: TGCGCCAGCAGCCAAGATCTTGCGGGGGCGCAGAACACTGAAGCTTTCTTT; j_gene: TRBJ1-1; d_gene: NA; v_gene: TRBV4-1; abundance: NA